This T cell receptor beta chain originates from a study of T cell repertoires in cytomegalovirus infection. Study context: CMV infection plus the matching HLA type was flagged by public TCR beta signatures. Study outcomes and limitations: The study found HLA-C-restricted CMV-specific TCR beta clonotypes dominating the ex vivo response. Carriage of CMV together with the relevant HLA was identifiable through cumulative public TCR beta family frequency.

MiXCR, applied by TCRdb to the reads, yields one record per CDR3 protein. Seen here are about 600,000 distinct CDR3 sequences, 20% to 25% observed once, and the top ten hold 7.5% to 9%. Comments on this clonotype: Its antigen is unidentified.

What was sequenced was CD8+ T cells from PBMCs. The sequence was obtained from a human donor in good health (CMV status not recorded). Some clones in this sample may be carry-over from other donors' samples.

The CDR3 nucleotides read TGTGCCAGCAGTTGGGACAGGCCAGCTAACCCTGAAGCTTTCTTT. Protein: CASSWDRPANPEAFF. The V gene is TRBV2, the J gene TRBJ1-1; 8 bases line up with TRBD1. Germline V CDR1 and CDR2: SNHLY, FYNNEI. The CDR3 is made up of 15 amino acids. V was pared by 5 bases and J by 6 bases, with 11 bases of the junction left unmatched.